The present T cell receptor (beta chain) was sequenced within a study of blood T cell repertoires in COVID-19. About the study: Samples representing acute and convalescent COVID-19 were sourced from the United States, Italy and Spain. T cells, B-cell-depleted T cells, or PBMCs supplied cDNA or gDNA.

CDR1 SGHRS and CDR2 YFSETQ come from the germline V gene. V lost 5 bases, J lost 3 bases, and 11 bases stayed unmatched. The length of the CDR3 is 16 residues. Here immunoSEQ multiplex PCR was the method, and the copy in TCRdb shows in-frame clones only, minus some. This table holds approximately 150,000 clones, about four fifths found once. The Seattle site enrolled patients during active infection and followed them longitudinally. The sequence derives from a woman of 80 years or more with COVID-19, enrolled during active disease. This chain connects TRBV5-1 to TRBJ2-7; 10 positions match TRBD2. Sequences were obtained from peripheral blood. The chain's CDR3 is CASSFLPGLAYYEQYF. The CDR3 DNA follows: TGCGCCAGCAGTTTTCTGCCGGGACTAGCGTACTACGAGCAGTACTTC.